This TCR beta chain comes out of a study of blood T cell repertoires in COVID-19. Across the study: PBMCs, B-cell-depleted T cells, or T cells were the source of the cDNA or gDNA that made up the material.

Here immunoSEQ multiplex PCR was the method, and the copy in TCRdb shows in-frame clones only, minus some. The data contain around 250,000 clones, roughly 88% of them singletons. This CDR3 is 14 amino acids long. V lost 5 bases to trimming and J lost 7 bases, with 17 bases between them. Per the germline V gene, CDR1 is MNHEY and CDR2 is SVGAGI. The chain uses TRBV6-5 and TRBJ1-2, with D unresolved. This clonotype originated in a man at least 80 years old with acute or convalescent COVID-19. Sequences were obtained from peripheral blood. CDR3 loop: CASSRVSTAGGYTF. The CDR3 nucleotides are TGTGCCAGCAGTCGAGTTTCAACGGCGGGTGGCTACACCTTC.